This note documents a single TCR beta chain sequence. The antigen is undetermined. TCRdb's table, derived via immunoSEQ multiplex PCR, lists solely in-frame clones and lacks some. This table has about 30,000 clones, around 82% appearing once. The sample comes from a study of STAT5B mutations in CD4+ large granular lymphocyte leukemia. Regarding the study as a whole: The CD4+ versus CD8+ T-LGLL clonality difference may reflect limited sample size.

Trimming took off 6 bases at V and 1 base at J, with 17 bases between the two ends. This CDR3 region has 15 residues. Looked up from germline, CDR1 is SGHDT and CDR2 is YYEEEE. This rearrangement joins TRBV5-6 to TRBJ2-7; D is perhaps TRBD1 or TRBD2 (6 bases each). The clonotype was recovered from a human donor in good health. Sequencing was performed on CD4+ T cells from blood buffy coats. The CDR3 sequence: CASTPGTGRSYEQYF. CDR3 nucleotide sequence: TGTGCCAGCACCCCCGGAACAGGGAGGTCCTACGAGCAGTACTTC.